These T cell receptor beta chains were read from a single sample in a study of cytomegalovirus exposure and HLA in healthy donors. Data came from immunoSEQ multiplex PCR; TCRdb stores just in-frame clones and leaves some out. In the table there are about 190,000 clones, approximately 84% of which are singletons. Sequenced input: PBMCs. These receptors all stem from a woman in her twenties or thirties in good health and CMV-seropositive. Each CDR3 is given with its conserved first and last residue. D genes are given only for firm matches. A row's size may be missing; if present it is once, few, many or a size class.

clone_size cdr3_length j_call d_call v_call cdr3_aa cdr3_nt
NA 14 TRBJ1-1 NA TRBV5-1 CASSARGGYTEAFF TGCGCCAGCAGCGCAAGGGGAGGGTACACTGAAGCTTTCTTT
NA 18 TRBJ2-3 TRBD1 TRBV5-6 CASSPGTGGLGLTDTQYF TGTGCCAGCAGTCCCGGGACAGGGGGCTTGGGGTTAACAGATACGCAGTATTTT
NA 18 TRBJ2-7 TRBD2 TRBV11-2 CASRRPSGRTSERYEQYF TGTGCCAGCAGACGCCCTAGCGGGAGGACCTCCGAACGCTACGAGCAGTACTTC
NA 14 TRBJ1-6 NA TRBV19 CASGEGSGISPLHF TGTGCCAGTGGTGAGGGTAGTGGGATTTCACCCCTCCACTTT
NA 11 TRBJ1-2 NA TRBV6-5 CASSSPLGYTF TGTGCCAGCAGTTCCCCTTTGGGCTACACCTTC
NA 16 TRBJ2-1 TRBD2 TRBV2 CASSSIAGGSYNEQFF TGTGCCAGCAGTTCCATAGCGGGGGGGTCCTACAATGAGCAGTTCTTC
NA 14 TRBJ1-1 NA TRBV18 CASSPTGFSTEAFF TGTGCCAGCTCACCAACAGGGTTTAGCACTGAAGCTTTCTTT
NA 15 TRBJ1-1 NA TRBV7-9 CASSTDNTMNTEAFF TGTGCCAGCAGCACCGACAATACCATGAACACTGAAGCTTTCTTT
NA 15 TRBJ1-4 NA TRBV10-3 CAIKSDGGYNEKLFF TGTGCCATCAAAAGCGACGGTGGATATAATGAAAAACTGTTTTTT
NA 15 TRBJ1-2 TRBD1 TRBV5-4 CASSPRQGPSYGYTF TGTGCCAGCAGCCCGAGACAGGGGCCCTCCTATGGCTACACCTTC
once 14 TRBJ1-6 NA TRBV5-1 CASSLAGANSPLHF TGCGCCAGCAGCTTGGCCGGTGCCAATTCACCCCTCCACTTT
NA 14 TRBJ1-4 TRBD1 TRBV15 CATRQGGLKEKLFF TGTGCCACCCGACAGGGGGGGCTTAAGGAAAAACTGTTTTTT
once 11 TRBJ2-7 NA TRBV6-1 CASTGYNEQYF TGTGCCAGCACGGGGTACAACGAGCAGTACTTC
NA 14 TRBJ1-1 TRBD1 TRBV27 CASSQQGSYTEAFF TGTGCCAGCAGTCAACAGGGGTCGTACACTGAAGCTTTCTTT
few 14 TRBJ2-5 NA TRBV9 CASSVGLAQETQYF TGTGCCAGCAGCGTAGGCCTAGCTCAAGAGACCCAGTACTTC
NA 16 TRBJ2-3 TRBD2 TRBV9 CASSVPVAGPTDTQYF TGTGCCAGCAGCGTCCCTGTAGCGGGTCCCACAGATACGCAGTATTTT
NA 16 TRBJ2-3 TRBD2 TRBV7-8 CASSLWEGSLTDTQYF TGTGCCAGCAGCTTGTGGGAGGGGAGTTTGACAGATACGCAGTATTTT
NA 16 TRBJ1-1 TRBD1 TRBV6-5 CASSYQGQGTAFEAFF TGTGCCAGCAGTTACCAGGGACAGGGGACAGCCTTTGAAGCTTTCTTT
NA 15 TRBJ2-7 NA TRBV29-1 CSVVSGEISSYEQYF TGCAGCGTTGTTTCGGGAGAAATTAGCTCCTACGAGCAGTACTTC
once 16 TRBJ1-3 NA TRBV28 CASSFSGKVYGNTIYF TGTGCCAGCAGTTTCTCGGGGAAGGTGTATGGAAACACCATATATTTT
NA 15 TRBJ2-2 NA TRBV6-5 CASFWRGGAAGELFF TGTGCCAGTTTCTGGCGAGGGGGGGCAGCCGGGGAGCTGTTTTTT
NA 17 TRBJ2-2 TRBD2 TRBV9 CASSVGPQRGGIGELFF TGTGCCAGCAGCGTAGGTCCCCAGCGGGGGGGCATCGGGGAGCTGTTTTTT
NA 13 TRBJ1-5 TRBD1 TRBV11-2 CASSPTGVQPQHF TGTGCCAGCAGCCCCACAGGGGTTCAGCCCCAGCATTTT
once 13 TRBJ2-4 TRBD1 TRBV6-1 CASSDRGPDIQYF TGTGCCAGCAGTGACAGGGGGCCGGACATTCAGTACTTC
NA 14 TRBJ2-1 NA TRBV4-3 CASSQEGRYNEQFF TGCGCCAGCAGCCAAGAGGGCCGGTACAATGAGCAGTTCTTC